This section outlines one TCR beta chain sequence together with its context. The library targeted TCRbeta and was prepared with unique molecular identifiers. One entry per CDR3 protein results from TCRdb running MiXCR on the PCR reads. The sample records fewer than 150,000 distinct CDR3 sequences, roughly 10% being singletons. These data belong to a study of T-cell reconstitution after alpha-beta-depleted transplantation in children. The CDR3 totals 14 residues. The ends lost 6 bases at V and 5 bases at J; junction bases unmatched: 9. The rearrangement links TRBV12-3 or TRBV12-4 to TRBJ2-5; 7 bases are shared with TRBD1. The receptor's source is a girl less than two years old who had a stem cell transplant for combined immunodeficiency, so the T cells may come from the graft donor. The sequenced sample was PBMCs, mostly from graft donor cells, obtained 180 days after TCRalphabeta/CD19-depleted stem cell transplant. This CDR3 reads CASRMTGFGETQYF. Written as DNA, the CDR3 is TGTGCCAGCAGGATGACAGGGTTCGGGGAGACCCAGTACTTC.